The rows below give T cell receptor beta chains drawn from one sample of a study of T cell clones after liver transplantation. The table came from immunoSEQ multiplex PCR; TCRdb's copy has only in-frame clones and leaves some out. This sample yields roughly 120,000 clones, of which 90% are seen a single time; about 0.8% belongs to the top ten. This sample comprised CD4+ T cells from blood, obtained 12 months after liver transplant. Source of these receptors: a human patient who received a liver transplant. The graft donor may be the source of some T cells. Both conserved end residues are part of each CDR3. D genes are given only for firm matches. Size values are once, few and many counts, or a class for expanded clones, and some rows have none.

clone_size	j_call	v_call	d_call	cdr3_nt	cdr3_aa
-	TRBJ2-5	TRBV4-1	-	TGCGCCAGCAGCCAAGATATGACAGTTGAGACCCAGTACTTC	CASSQDMTVETQYF
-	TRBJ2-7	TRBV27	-	TGTGCCAGCAGTTTCCCCGAGGGTGAGCAGTACTTC	CASSFPEGEQYF
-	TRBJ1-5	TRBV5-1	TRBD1	TGCGCCAGCAGCTTGAAACAGGGGGATTACAGTCAGCCCCAGCATTTT	CASSLKQGDYSQPQHF
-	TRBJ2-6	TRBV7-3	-	TGTGCCAGCAGCTTAGCCGGGGCAGGGGTGGGCTCTGGGGCCAACGTCCTGACTTTC	CASSLAGAGVGSGANVLTF
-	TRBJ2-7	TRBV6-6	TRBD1	TGTGCCAGCAGTCCCGGGACAGCTCCTTACGAGCAGTACTTC	CASSPGTAPYEQYF
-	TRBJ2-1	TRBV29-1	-	TGCAGCGTTGAGCCGACCCCATATGACAATGAGCAGTTCTTC	CSVEPTPYDNEQFF
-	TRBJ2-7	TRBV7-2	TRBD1	TGTGCCAGCAGCTTAGATAGGGGGCACGTGCAGTACTTC	CASSLDRGHVQYF
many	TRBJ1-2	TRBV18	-	TGTGCCAGCTCACCACCCCGGGCAGGAAACTATGGCTACACCTTC	CASSPPRAGNYGYTF
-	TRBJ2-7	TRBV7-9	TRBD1	TGTGCCAGCACCTCAGGACAGGGTGCCCACGAGCAGTACTTC	CASTSGQGAHEQYF
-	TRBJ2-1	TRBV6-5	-	TGTGCCAGCAGAGTCAGGTCTAGCTCCTACAATGAGCAGTTCTTC	CASRVRSSSYNEQFF
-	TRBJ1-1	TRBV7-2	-	TGTGCCAGCAGCTTTAACGGGCCGGACGGGTCTGAAGCTTTCTTT	CASSFNGPDGSEAFF
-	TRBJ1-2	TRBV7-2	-	TGTGCCAGCAGCTTAGACCCCAGCTATGGCTACACCTTC	CASSLDPSYGYTF
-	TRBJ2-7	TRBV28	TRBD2	TGTGCCAGCAGCTTTGTAGCGGGGTCCTACGAGCAGTACTTC	CASSFVAGSYEQYF
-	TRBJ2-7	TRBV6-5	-	TGTGCCAGCTCAGACGATAAGACGAACGAGCAGTACTTC	CASSDDKTNEQYF
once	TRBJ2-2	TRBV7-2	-	TGTGCCAGCAGCTCGAACCGACTAGCGAACACCGGGGAGCTGTTTTTT	CASSSNRLANTGELFF